This TCR beta chain appears in the sequencing data of a study of OX40 agonist ivuxolimab in advanced cancers. Turning to the study itself: Participants could have had prior anti-PD-1, anti-PD-L1 or anti-CTLA-4 therapy, and around 43% had some. Three patients, one with hepatocellular carcinoma and two with cutaneous melanoma, achieved partial responses. Whole-study findings and limits: CD4+ and CD8+ blood T cells expanded clonally by week 6 at 0.1 to 3.0 mg/kg.

TCRdb keeps only in-frame clones here, not all; method: immunoSEQ multiplex PCR. There are roughly 70,000 clones in the sample; roughly 80% occur only once, and approximately 1.1% lies in the top ten. Trimming pared 5 bases from V and 1 base from J, leaving 5 bases between. Germline V gives CDR1 SNHLY, CDR2 FYNNEI. CDR3 size: 12 residues. Only a few counts were recorded for this clone. Its antigen is not identified. This sequence originates from an adult with an advanced solid tumor such as melanoma, head and neck, liver or kidney cancer. The sequencing here drew on CD4+ or CD8+ T cells sorted from blood, taken in a trial of the OX40 agonist ivuxolimab. The chain joins TRBV2 to TRBJ1-1; D is unclear. The CDR3, as DNA: TGTGCCAGCAGTTTCGGGAACACTGAAGCTTTCTTT. Encoded protein: CASSFGNTEAFF.